These 31 T cell receptor beta chains were all obtained from the same sample, sequenced in a study of CD8 T cells in Susac syndrome. An amount of RNA that ranged from roughly 0.5 to 1 ug was reverse transcribed with random hexamers. TCRdb reprocessed the immunoSEQ multiplex PCR reads via MiXCR and lists one record per CDR3 protein. The sample records about 240,000 distinct CDR3 sequences, almost 97% being singletons. Sequenced: CD4+ T cells from PBMCs. These receptors all come from a human donor with Susac syndrome.

The chain has TRBV19 and TRBJ2-3; D is unclear. The CDR3 consists of 12 residues. Per germline, CDR1 LNHDA and CDR2 SQIVND (reference sequence). V lost 5 bases to trimming and J lost 3 bases, with 6 bases between them. CDR3 DNA sequence: TGTGCCAGTAGTGCAAAGACAGATACGCAGTATTTT. Its protein product is CASSAKTDTQYF.

V and J are TRBV7-2 and TRBJ2-1; no clear D gene. The CDR3 runs 13 residues. V gave up 8 bases and J gave up 3 bases, with 11 bases separating them. Germline values: CDR1 SGHTA, CDR2 FQGNSA. CDR3 amino acids: CASGVGGYNEQFF. The CDR3 DNA reads as TGTGCCAGCGGGGTTGGCGGCTACAATGAGCAGTTCTTC.

For the CDR3, the DNA is TGTGCCAGCAGTGGAGGGACAGGGCATCAGCCCCAGCATTTT. This codes for CASSGGTGHQPQHF. The chain carries TRBV9 and TRBJ1-5; 9 nucleotides line up with TRBD1. Per germline, CDR1 SGDLS and CDR2 YYNGEE. The CDR3 runs to 14 residues. V lost 5 bases and J lost 5; bases outside the gene matches: 5.

This sequence joins TRBV5-4 and TRBJ2-4, with 8 nucleotides matching TRBD2. The V and J ends lost 0 bases and 6 bases, in that order; junction bases with no gene match: 2. CDR1 is SGHNT, CDR2 YYREEE, per germline (reference sequence). CDR3 length equals 14 residues. The CDR3 reads CASSLGTSRNIQYF. The DNA of the CDR3 is TGTGCCAGCAGCTTGGGGACTAGCAGAAACATTCAGTACTTC.

The table lists this clonotype with a count of one. CDR3 in DNA: TGTGCCAGCAGTTACGACGATCGGCCTAGCGGGAGGGCCGGGGAGACCCAGTACTTC. It codes for CASSYDDRPSGRAGETQYF. The chain employs TRBV6-5 and TRBJ2-5; TRBD2 agrees at 12 bases. The CDR3 is made up of 19 amino acids. In germline, CDR1 is MNHEY, CDR2 SVGAGI. Trimming at V came to 2 bases and at J to 5 bases, leaving 15 bases not matched to a gene.

CDR3 in amino acids: CSATGLAGGGGNTGELFF. The CDR3 DNA reads as TGCAGTGCAACGGGACTAGCGGGAGGCGGTGGGAACACCGGGGAGCTGTTTTTT. The chain is built from TRBV20-1 and TRBJ2-2, with 15 nucleotides matching TRBD2. The junction had 9 bases not matched to a gene; V was cut back by 6 bases and J by 1 base. This CDR3 has 18 amino acids. From germline, CDR1 is DFQATT and CDR2 SNEGSKA (reference sequence).

The V call is TRBV29-1, the J call TRBJ2-7, with a weak D call TRBD1 (5 bases). The V end was cut by 4 bases, the J end by 0 bases, with 13 bases between. CDR3 length: 14 residues. Germline V gene sequence: CDR1 SQVTM, CDR2 ANQGSEA. CDR3 DNA sequence: TGCAGCGTTGTTGGCAGCGACAGCTCCTACGAGCAGTACTTC. Its protein product is CSVVGSDSSYEQYF.

This sequence joins TRBV5-1 and TRBJ2-7, with 8 bases identical to TRBD2. This CDR3 is built from 16 residues. Germline loops: CDR1 SGHRS, CDR2 YFSETQ. V dropped 4 bases and J dropped 0; count of bases not matched to a gene: 9. CDR3 sequence: CASSVSGSRSSYEQYF. CDR3 coding DNA: TGCGCCAGCAGCGTGAGCGGGAGTAGGAGCTCCTACGAGCAGTACTTC.

The J gene is TRBJ1-5, the V gene TRBV6-6; D remains ambiguous. This CDR3 spans 12 amino acids. V was clipped by 4 bases and J by 7 bases, with 8 bases between them. CDR1 is MNHNY, CDR2 SVGAGI, per germline (reference sequence). The CDR3 sequence is CASSSGQQPQHF. DNA for the CDR3: TGTGCCAGCAGTTCCGGGCAGCAGCCCCAGCATTTT.

The chain joins TRBV4-1 to TRBJ1-2; no clear D. Germline V gives CDR1 MGHRA, CDR2 YSYEKL. V was trimmed by 4 bases and J by 3 bases, leaving 15 bases between them. The CDR3 is 15 residues long. The CDR3 spells CASSLRLPVDYGYTF. CDR3 bases: TGCGCCAGCAGCCTCAGGCTCCCCGTAGACTATGGCTACACCTTC.

The chain is built from TRBV19 and TRBJ2-1, with 8 nucleotides matching TRBD2. The CDR3 sequence is 15 residues long. Per the germline V gene, CDR1 is LNHDA and CDR2 is SQIVND (reference sequence). The ends lost 5 bases at V and 4 bases at J; junction bases unmatched: 7. In DNA, the CDR3 is TGTGCCAGTAGTGTTGCTAGCGGGCTGTACAATGAGCAGTTCTTC. It is translated as CASSVASGLYNEQFF.

This sequence joins TRBV6-2 or TRBV6-3 and TRBJ1-1, with 9 bases that match TRBD1. Germline V lookup: CDR1 MNHEY, CDR2 SVGEGT. Trimming removed 6 bases from V and 1 base from J; junction bases left unmatched: 6. The CDR3 runs to 15 residues. The CDR3 sequence: CASRLPGQGNTEAFF. DNA for the CDR3: TGTGCCAGCAGATTACCGGGACAGGGGAACACTGAAGCTTTCTTT.

The rearrangement uses TRBV29-1 and TRBJ2-7; tentatively, D is TRBD2 (5 bases). The CDR3 extends over 12 amino acids. The germline V gene has CDR1 SQVTM and CDR2 ANQGSEA. The V end was cut by 4 bases, the J end by 2 bases, with 9 bases between. The CDR3 bases are TGCAGCGTTGTCGACGGGACCTACGAGCAGTACTTC. This encodes CSVVDGTYEQYF.

The V gene is TRBV7-2, the J gene TRBJ2-7; D is uncertain. The CDR3 totals 13 residues. The germline V gene encodes CDR1 SGHTA and CDR2 FQGNSA. V shed 5 bases and J shed 3 bases, with 11 bases lying between them. CDR3 sequence reads: CASSHGPDYEQYF. In nucleotides, the CDR3 is TGTGCCAGCAGCCACGGACCAGACTACGAGCAGTACTTC. Using reference TRBV7-2 and TRBJ2-7 for the parts outside the CDR3, the full variable domain is GAGVSQSPSNKVTEKGKDVELRCDPISGHTALYWYRQSLGQGLEFLIYFQGNSAPDKSGLPSDRFSAERTGGSVSTLTIQRTQQEDSAVYLCASSHGPDYEQYFGPGTRLTVT.

The table lists this clonotype with a count of one. This rearrangement joins TRBV6-5 to TRBJ1-1; D gene ambiguous. The CDR3 extends over 14 amino acids. Between the trimmed V and J ends, which lost 0 bases and 7 bases, there was a span of 12 bases. Per the germline V gene, CDR1 is MNHEY and CDR2 is SVGAGI. DNA for the CDR3: TGTGCCAGCAGTTACTCGGGCCACCCTTATGAAGCTTTCTTT. It specifies CASSYSGHPYEAFF.

This clonotype was observed once. V usage is TRBV21-1 and J usage is TRBJ2-6; TRBD2, the D gene given by the table, was not confirmed from the DNA. TRBV21-1 is annotated as a pseudogene. The CDR3 covers 18 residues. CDR3 protein: CARITCGTRESGANVLTF. CDR3 sequence (DNA): TGTGCCAGGATAACCTGCGGGACTAGAGAGTCTGGGGCCAACGTCCTGACTTTC.

DNA of the CDR3: TGTGCCAGCAGCCCGGGACAGGTAACCGCCTATGGCTACACCTTC. Translated: CASSPGQVTAYGYTF. The chain joins TRBV12-3 or TRBV12-4 to TRBJ1-2; 8 bases align to TRBD1. J was trimmed by 4 bases and V by 6 bases; bases with no gene match: 10. This CDR3 is 15 amino acids long.

The chain joins TRBV30 to TRBJ2-1; 8 bases match TRBD2. Trimming took 1 base from V and 4 from J; bases not matched to a gene: 0. CDR1 and CDR2 from the germline V gene are GTSNPN and SVGIG (reference sequence). The CDR3 loop spans 13 amino acids. This CDR3 reads CAWSEREYNEQFF. DNA of the CDR3: TGTGCCTGGAGTGAGCGGGAGTACAATGAGCAGTTCTTC. Based on the CDR3 plus reference TRBV30 and TRBJ2-1, the full variable domain is SQTIHQWPATLVQPVGSPLSLECTVEGTSNPNLYWYRQAAGRGLQLLFYSVGIGQISSEVPQNLSASRPQDRQFILSSKKLLLSDSGFYLCAWSEREYNEQFFGPGTRLTVL.

The chain carries TRBV25-1 and TRBJ1-1, with a possible D match to TRBD1 (5 bases). Trimming took off 3 bases at V and 4 bases at J, with 12 bases between the two ends. This CDR3 has 14 amino acids. Germline loops: CDR1 MGHDK, CDR2 SYGVNS. The chain's CDR3 is CASSEGGILTEAFF. The CDR3 DNA sequence: TGTGCCAGCAGTGAGGGGGGAATCCTCACTGAAGCTTTCTTT.

This clonotype was seen more than once but under ten times. This sequence joins TRBV28 and TRBJ2-6; D may be TRBD2 (5 bases). The V and J ends lost 8 bases and 0 bases respectively, with 14 bases between them. The CDR3 is 16 residues long. Germline lookup yields CDR1 MDHEN and CDR2 SYDVKM. The CDR3 DNA is TGTGCCAGCCGGGGTGGCCCCTACTCTGGGGCCAACGTCCTGACTTTC. It yields the protein CASRGGPYSGANVLTF.

The genes are TRBV6-4 and TRBJ1-2, with 7 bases aligning to TRBD1. The V gene end was trimmed by 4 bases and the J gene end by 0 bases; junction bases not matched to a gene: 5. The CDR3 sequence is 15 residues long. In germline, CDR1 is MRHNA, CDR2 SNTAGT. CDR3 residues: CASSGTGAANYGYTF. The CDR3 region has the DNA TGTGCCAGCAGTGGGACAGGAGCAGCTAACTATGGCTACACCTTC.

The genes are TRBV15 and TRBJ2-4; possible D gene TRBD2, 6 bases. With 0 bases removed from V and 1 base from J, the gap between germline ends came to 13 bases. The germline gives CDR1 LNHNV, CDR2 YYDKDF (reference sequence). CDR3 length equals 17 residues. CDR3 nucleotide sequence: TGTGCCACCAGCAGAGATGCGGGACGTTTCGCCAAAAACATTCAGTACTTC. Translating gives CATSRDAGRFAKNIQYF.

The V and J genes are TRBV20-1 and TRBJ2-5; D is ambiguous. Germline V lookup: CDR1 DFQATT, CDR2 SNEGSKA (reference sequence). The V end lost 0 bases, the J end lost 4 bases, and 0 bases lay between the germline ends. This CDR3 has 10 amino acids. CDR3 in amino acids: CSAREETQYF. CDR3 coding DNA: TGCAGTGCTAGAGAAGAGACCCAGTACTTC.

This chain connects TRBV9 to TRBJ1-4; D gene uncertain. Deletions cut 3 bases from V and 7 bases from J, with 13 bases between. Germline V lookup: CDR1 SGDLS, CDR2 YYNGEE. This CDR3 is built from 14 residues. CDR3 amino acids: CASSGKNKPEKLFF. The CDR3 DNA is TGTGCCAGCAGCGGAAAAAACAAGCCTGAAAAACTGTTTTTT.

The V and J genes are TRBV5-6 and TRBJ2-1; unclear D gene. V gave up 0 bases and J gave up 10 bases, with 5 bases separating them. The germline V gene encodes CDR1 SGHDT and CDR2 YYEEEE. The CDR3 sequence is 11 residues long. The CDR3 coding sequence is TGTGCCAGCAGCTTGGCGGCAGAGCAGTTCTTC. It is translated as CASSLAAEQFF.

The chain employs TRBV2 and TRBJ2-5; TRBD2 matches at 10 bases. The CDR3 extends over 15 amino acids. J was trimmed by 5 bases and V by 4 bases; bases with no gene match: 7. Germline CDR1 and CDR2: SNHLY and FYNNEI. This CDR3 is CASSVPSGRGETQYF. The CDR3 bases are TGTGCCAGCAGTGTTCCTAGCGGGAGAGGGGAGACCCAGTACTTC. Based on the CDR3 plus reference TRBV2 and TRBJ2-5, the full variable domain is EPEVTQTPSHQVTQMGQEVILRCVPISNHLYFYWYRQILGQKVEFLVSFYNNEISEKSEIFDDQFSVERPDGSNFTLKIRSTKLEDSAMYFCASSVPSGRGETQYFGPGTRLLVL.

V gene TRBV5-1 combines with J gene TRBJ2-5, with TRBD1 identical over 8 bases. The germline V gene has CDR1 SGHRS and CDR2 YFSETQ. The CDR3 contains 15 residues. J lost 2 bases, V lost 3 bases, and 6 bases had no gene match. CDR3: CASSSRTGRQETQYF. The CDR3 region has the DNA TGCGCCAGCAGCTCCAGGACAGGGAGACAAGAGACCCAGTACTTC.

The CDR3 sequence: CASSQLAGADTQYF. CDR3 bases: TGTGCCAGCAGCCAGCTAGCGGGAGCAGATACGCAGTATTTT. The chain employs TRBV11-3 and TRBJ2-3; 10 bases are a match to TRBD2. The germline V gene encodes CDR1 SGHNT and CDR2 YENEEA. The J segment lost 4 bases and the V segment lost 5 bases, leaving 3 bases of the junction unmatched. The CDR3 is made up of 14 amino acids.

The V and J genes are TRBV5-1 and TRBJ2-1, with a possible D match to TRBD1 (7 bases). The CDR3 has 15 residues. The germline CDR1 and CDR2 sequences are SGHRS and YFSETQ. Trimming stripped 0 bases from V and 9 bases from J, with 16 bases between. The CDR3 coding sequence is TGCGCCAGCAGCTTGGTTGGAGGGGGCGAATCTGAGCAGTTCTTC. The encoded protein is CASSLVGGGESEQFF.

This chain links TRBV29-1 with TRBJ1-1; D may be TRBD1 (5 bases). CDR1 and CDR2 from the germline V gene are SQVTM and ANQGSEA. V was trimmed by 4 bases and J by 3 bases, leaving 18 bases between them. This CDR3 comprises 15 residues. The CDR3 DNA is TGCAGCGTTGGTATGGGGGGGACGGGGGACACTGAAGCTTTCTTT. It specifies CSVGMGGTGDTEAFF.

The chain couples TRBV18 to TRBJ1-5; D is perhaps TRBD1 (5 bases). CDR1 is KGHSH, CDR2 LQKENI, per germline. The CDR3 runs 15 residues. The V and J ends lost 10 bases and 5 bases respectively, with 21 bases between them. CDR3 residues: CAITSAGGSHQPQHF. In nucleotides, the CDR3 is TGTGCCATTACAAGCGCCGGGGGGAGTCATCAGCCCCAGCATTTT.